These T cell receptor beta chains were read from a single sample in a study of T cell responses to AZD1222 COVID-19 vaccine. The table came from immunoSEQ multiplex PCR; TCRdb's copy has only in-frame clones and leaves some out. The top ten clones hold around 5% of a sample with around 110,000 clones, around 90% of them seen once. This specimen consisted of peripheral blood, obtained 28 days after the second AZD1222 dose. The receptor source for this set is an adult who received the AZD1222 COVID-19 vaccine. CDR3s include the opening cysteine and the closing phenylalanine or tryptophan. The order of the fields is D gene, clone size, V gene, J gene, CDR3 protein, CDR3 DNA. A D gene is named only where the DNA matches it firmly. The size entry is marked missing in some rows and otherwise reads once, few, many or a size class.

D: -; size: -; V: TRBV6-5; J: TRBJ1-1; CDR3: CASSYSGARDTEAFF; DNA: TGTGCCAGCAGTTACTCCGGGGCGCGGGACACTGAAGCTTTCTTT
D: -; size: few; V: TRBV9; J: TRBJ1-2; CDR3: CASSVSKTGGYTF; DNA: TGTGCCAGCAGCGTAAGCAAAACGGGAGGCTACACCTTC
D: -; size: -; V: TRBV9; J: TRBJ1-2; CDR3: CASSVAGFSGALYGYTF; DNA: TGTGCCAGCAGCGTAGCGGGGTTTTCGGGGGCCCTCTATGGCTACACCTTC
D: -; size: -; V: TRBV10-3; J: TRBJ1-5; CDR3: CATGGGNQPQHF; DNA: TGTGCCACCGGGGGCGGCAATCAGCCCCAGCATTTT
D: TRBD1; size: -; V: TRBV5-1; J: TRBJ1-1; CDR3: CASSPRTGGTMNTEAFF; DNA: TGCGCCAGCAGCCCTCGGACAGGGGGCACCATGAACACTGAAGCTTTCTTT
D: TRBD1; size: once; V: TRBV5-5; J: TRBJ1-2; CDR3: CASSPGDSHGYTF; DNA: TGTGCCAGCAGCCCCGGGGACAGCCATGGCTACACCTTC
D: TRBD1; size: -; V: TRBV2; J: TRBJ1-4; CDR3: CASRDYIGTGLQWKEKLFF; DNA: TGTGCCAGCAGGGATTATATCGGGACAGGACTTCAATGGAAGGAAAAACTGTTTTTT
D: -; size: -; V: TRBV19; J: TRBJ1-1; CDR3: CASSRNSLNTEAFF; DNA: TGTGCCAGTAGTAGGAACAGCCTGAACACTGAAGCTTTCTTT
D: TRBD1; size: once; V: TRBV9; J: TRBJ2-7; CDR3: CASSVEGQGYEQYF; DNA: TGTGCCAGCAGCGTAGAAGGACAGGGCTACGAGCAGTACTTC
D: TRBD1; size: -; V: TRBV27; J: TRBJ1-2; CDR3: CASSRDSFNYGYTF; DNA: TGTGCCAGCAGCCGGGACAGCTTTAACTATGGCTACACCTTC
D: -; size: -; V: TRBV5-6; J: TRBJ1-2; CDR3: CASSFTASRGYTF; DNA: TGTGCCAGCAGCTTTACAGCCTCGAGGGGCTACACCTTC
D: -; size: -; V: TRBV5-4; J: TRBJ2-1; CDR3: CASSSMPWGEQFF; DNA: TGTGCCAGCAGCTCCATGCCGTGGGGTGAGCAGTTCTTC
D: -; size: -; V: TRBV7-9; J: TRBJ2-3; CDR3: CASSLGSGGKDTQYF; DNA: TGTGCCAGCAGCTTAGGATCCGGGGGAAAGGATACGCAGTATTTT
D: -; size: -; V: TRBV7-6; J: TRBJ1-6; CDR3: CASSFRVTYNSPLHF; DNA: TGTGCCAGCAGCTTTAGGGTTACCTATAATTCACCCCTCCACTTT
D: -; size: -; V: TRBV11-2; J: TRBJ1-4; CDR3: CASSLDLWGKLFF; DNA: TGTGCCAGCAGCTTAGATCTTTGGGGAAAACTGTTTTTT
D: -; size: -; V: TRBV6-5; J: TRBJ2-1; CDR3: CASSYLGGYNEQFF; DNA: TGTGCCAGCAGTTACTTGGGCGGCTACAATGAGCAGTTCTTC
D: -; size: -; V: TRBV6-5; J: TRBJ1-1; CDR3: CASRTSAGLGTEAFF; DNA: TGTGCCAGCAGGACCAGTGCGGGGTTGGGCACTGAAGCTTTCTTT
D: TRBD1; size: -; V: TRBV7-9; J: TRBJ2-7; CDR3: CASSPGTGYEQYF; DNA: TGTGCCAGCAGCCCCGGGACAGGGTACGAGCAGTACTTC
D: TRBD2; size: -; V: TRBV7-2; J: TRBJ2-2; CDR3: CASSYAGLRTGELFF; DNA: TGTGCCAGCAGCTATGCGGGACTACGCACCGGGGAGCTGTTTTTT
D: TRBD2; size: medium-sized; V: TRBV6-4; J: TRBJ2-7; CDR3: CARGGVRFYYEQYF; DNA: TGTGCCAGGGGGGGGGTAAGGTTCTATTACGAGCAGTACTTC
D: -; size: -; V: TRBV7-9; J: TRBJ2-3; CDR3: CASSLERNTQYF; DNA: TGTGCCAGCAGCTTAGAACGAAATACGCAGTATTTT
D: TRBD1; size: once; V: TRBV5-1; J: TRBJ1-3; CDR3: CASSDRGGGNTIYF; DNA: TGCGCCAGCAGCGACAGGGGCGGTGGAAACACCATATATTTT
D: -; size: -; V: TRBV6-5; J: TRBJ2-1; CDR3: CASRRTSGPYNEQFF; DNA: TGTGCCAGCAGACGCACTAGTGGCCCCTACAATGAGCAGTTCTTC
D: -; size: -; V: TRBV5-1; J: TRBJ1-2; CDR3: CASSIDGGNHYGYTF; DNA: TGCGCCAGCAGCATCGACGGAGGAAATCACTATGGCTACACCTTC
D: TRBD2; size: -; V: TRBV7-8; J: TRBJ2-1; CDR3: CASSLRGGLAGGNEQFF; DNA: TGTGCCAGCAGCCTAAGAGGTGGACTAGCGGGGGGCAATGAGCAGTTCTTC
D: -; size: -; V: TRBV7-3; J: TRBJ2-2; CDR3: CASSLRTGNTGELFF; DNA: TGTGCCAGCAGCTTAAGAACGGGGAACACCGGGGAGCTGTTTTTT
D: -; size: -; V: TRBV12-3/TRBV12-4; J: TRBJ2-7; CDR3: CASSLVGSYEQYF; DNA: TGTGCCAGCAGTTTGGTCGGGTCCTACGAGCAGTACTTC
D: -; size: -; V: TRBV3-1/TRBV3-2; J: TRBJ1-2; CDR3: CASSQDGAGFFGGYTF; DNA: TGTGCCAGCAGCCAAGATGGGGCGGGCTTCTTTGGTGGCTACACCTTC
D: -; size: -; V: TRBV27; J: TRBJ1-1; CDR3: CASSTLLGEAFF; DNA: TGTGCCAGCAGTACCTTGCTCGGAGAAGCTTTCTTT
D: -; size: -; V: TRBV6-5; J: TRBJ1-2; CDR3: CASTSRGYGYTF; DNA: TGTGCCAGCACTTCTCGAGGGTATGGCTACACCTTC
D: -; size: -; V: TRBV9; J: TRBJ2-1; CDR3: CASSFTAREQFF; DNA: TGTGCCAGCAGCTTCACAGCGCGGGAGCAGTTCTTC
D: TRBD2; size: once; V: TRBV6-4; J: TRBJ2-1; CDR3: CASSESGGTTYNEQFF; DNA: TGTGCCAGCAGCGAGAGCGGGGGGACTACCTACAATGAGCAGTTCTTC
D: TRBD2; size: -; V: TRBV7-6; J: TRBJ2-3; CDR3: CASSGELAEGTDTQYF; DNA: TGTGCCAGCAGCGGCGAGCTAGCGGAGGGCACAGATACGCAGTATTTT
D: -; size: once; V: TRBV5-5; J: TRBJ2-1; CDR3: CASSLGQGSYNEQFF; DNA: TGTGCCAGCAGCTTGGGCCAGGGATCCTACAATGAGCAGTTCTTC
D: TRBD1; size: -; V: TRBV5-8; J: TRBJ1-1; CDR3: CASSRFSGTGNTEAFF; DNA: TGTGCCAGCAGCAGATTTTCCGGGACAGGGAACACTGAAGCTTTCTTT
D: -; size: -; V: TRBV19; J: TRBJ1-4; CDR3: CATGREFGEKLFF; DNA: TGTGCCACCGGCCGGGAGTTTGGCGAAAAACTGTTTTTT
D: -; size: -; V: TRBV28; J: TRBJ1-2; CDR3: CASSLVSYGYTF; DNA: TGTGCCAGCAGTTTGGTTAGCTATGGCTACACCTTC
D: -; size: once; V: TRBV18; J: TRBJ2-7; CDR3: CASSSPDSTYEQYF; DNA: TGTGCCAGCTCTTCCCCAGACAGTACTTACGAGCAGTACTTC
D: -; size: few; V: TRBV5-5; J: TRBJ1-2; CDR3: CASSLGEYGYTF; DNA: TGTGCCAGCAGCTTGGGAGAATATGGCTACACCTTC
D: -; size: -; V: TRBV9; J: TRBJ1-6; CDR3: CASSTRNSPLHF; DNA: TGTGCCAGCAGCACCAGGAATTCACCCCTCCACTTT